The T cell receptor beta chain under discussion was sequenced for a study of T cells in Graves' hyperthyroidism and ophthalmopathy. Study-wide results and limits: Blood also carried most thyroid clonotypes expanded above 0.001.

Diagnostic decisions used clinical symptoms, serum thyroxine and TRAb, thyroid ultrasound and orbital computed tomography. This clonotype was detected many times. The antigen remains undetermined. Germline CDR1 and CDR2: SGHRS and YFSETQ. The germline V and J ends were trimmed by 1 base and 5 bases, with 10 bases remaining between them. The CDR3 runs to 14 residues. Amplification of TCR beta CDR3 regions used RNA as the template. The HTBI primer set was used in a first-round RT-PCR of the TCR CDR3. Using its own MiXCR run on the multiplex PCR reads, TCRdb lists one record per CDR3 protein. This repertoire shows hundreds of thousands of distinct CDR3 sequences, around 20% found once; its top ten account for around 50%.

This sequence originates from a man aged 35 to 55 with Graves' ophthalmopathy. Sequences were obtained from blood. The chain employs TRBV5-1 and TRBJ2-1; the D call may be TRBD1 or TRBD2 (6 bases each). Written as DNA, the CDR3 is TGCGCCAGCAGCTTGACGGGGGCCCACAATGAGCAGTTCTTC. Translated: CASSLTGAHNEQFF.